This entry lists 31 T cell receptor beta chains sequenced from one sample in a study of CD8 T cells in Susac syndrome. An input of about 0.5 to 1 ug of RNA was subjected to reverse transcription using random hexamers. TCRdb re-called the immunoSEQ multiplex PCR reads through MiXCR, storing one row per CDR3 protein. The sample contains 120,000 or so distinct CDR3 sequences, 85% to 95% of which appear only once. Specimen: CD4+ T cells from PBMCs. These receptor sequences come from a human donor with multiple sclerosis.

The CDR3 loop reads CASSVAGASYEKLFF. DNA for the CDR3: TGTGCCAGCAGTGTGGCCGGGGCATCCTATGAAAAACTGTTTTTT. The V and J genes are TRBV6-1 and TRBJ1-4; the D gene is possibly TRBD1 (5 bases). V was clipped by 4 bases and J by 6 bases, with 15 bases between them. Germline values: CDR1 MNHNS, CDR2 SASEGT. The CDR3 is made up of 15 amino acids.

This sequence joins TRBV20-1 and TRBJ2-7, with TRBD2 matching 9 bases. CDR1 and CDR2 (germline): DFQATT, SNEGSKA (reference sequence). V lost 5 bases to trimming and J lost 1 base; unmatched junction nucleotides: 3. The CDR3 loop spans 13 amino acids. Written as DNA, the CDR3 is TGCAGTGCTCAGCGGGGGGCGTCCTACGAGCAGTACTTC. Its protein is CSAQRGASYEQYF.

The chain employs TRBV15 and TRBJ2-2; D is possibly TRBD1 or TRBD2 (5 bases each). Trimming removed 8 bases at V and 3 bases at J, with 22 bases between. Germline CDR1 is LNHNV and CDR2 is YYDKDF (reference sequence). The CDR3 is 17 residues long. CDR3 in DNA: TGTGCCACCGCTCGGGGACCTGACAAAGTGGACACCGGGGAGCTGTTTTTT. Its translation is CATARGPDKVDTGELFF.

CDR3 protein: CASSAQGRINSPLHF. The CDR3 region has the DNA TGTGCCAGCAGCGCACAGGGCCGAATTAATTCACCCCTCCACTTT. The V call is TRBV14, the J call TRBJ1-6; D perhaps matches TRBD1 (6 bases). CDR1 is SGHDN, CDR2 FVKESK, per germline. V gave up 5 bases and J gave up 6 bases, with 14 bases separating them. The CDR3 runs to 15 residues.

The chain has TRBV2 and TRBJ1-2; 8 bases are shared with TRBD1. CDR3 length equals 14 residues. V lost 4 bases and J lost 6; bases outside the gene matches: 7. The germline gives CDR1 SNHLY, CDR2 FYNNEI. DNA of the CDR3: TGTGCCAGCAGTGGCCCTACAGGGGGACATGGCTACACCTTC. Translating gives CASSGPTGGHGYTF.

This chain uses TRBV15 with TRBJ1-2; 9 bases are a match to TRBD1. In germline, CDR1 is LNHNV, CDR2 YYDKDF (reference sequence). V trimming: 2 bases; J trimming: 6 bases; junction bases outside the gene matches: 13. This CDR3 is built from 17 residues. DNA of the CDR3: TGTGCCACCAGCAGATACACAGGGGACAGGGAGGTCCATGGCTACACCTTC. It specifies CATSRYTGDREVHGYTF.

The CDR3 spells CASSQDGGEGDSPLHF. In nucleotides, the CDR3 is TGTGCCAGCAGCCAAGATGGGGGAGAGGGCGATTCACCCCTCCACTTT. The V gene is TRBV3-1, the J gene TRBJ1-6; tentative D call: TRBD1 (5 bases). Trimming took off 0 bases at V and 8 bases at J, with 14 bases between the two ends. The CDR3 extends over 16 amino acids. CDR1 LGHDT and CDR2 YNNKEL come from the germline V gene (reference sequence).

This chain uses TRBV29-1 with TRBJ2-3; D is uncertain. Trimming removed 3 bases at V and 10 bases at J, with 11 bases between. This CDR3 is built from 11 residues. CDR1 SQVTM and CDR2 ANQGSEA come from the germline V gene. CDR3 residues: CSVDYLDAQYF. DNA of the CDR3: TGCAGCGTTGATTACTTAGACGCGCAGTATTTT.

The chain carries TRBV20-1 and TRBJ2-7; TRBD1 aligns across 10 bases. The CDR3 sequence is 14 residues long. The ends lost 3 bases at V and 3 bases at J; junction bases unmatched: 5. Germline CDR1 DFQATT, CDR2 SNEGSKA (reference sequence). DNA for the CDR3: TGCAGTGCTAGTACCGGGACAGGGGACTACGAGCAGTACTTC. Translated, it gives CSASTGTGDYEQYF.

The genes are TRBV20-1 and TRBJ1-2; tentative D call: TRBD1 (5 bases). This CDR3 has 14 residues. CDR1 and CDR2 from the germline V gene are DFQATT and SNEGSKA (reference sequence). Trimming removed 3 bases from V and 2 bases from J, with 13 bases in between. CDR3 residues: CSARGQGGNYGYTF. DNA of the CDR3: TGCAGTGCTAGGGGCCAGGGCGGAAACTATGGCTACACCTTC.

This chain connects TRBV10-3 to TRBJ2-7; 9 bases agree with TRBD1. The CDR3 extends over 14 amino acids. Trimming took 3 bases from V and 5 from J; bases not matched to a gene: 5. CDR1 is ENHRY, CDR2 SYGVKD, per germline. The CDR3: CAISDGQGMHEQYF. The CDR3, as DNA: TGTGCCATCAGTGACGGACAGGGGATGCACGAGCAGTACTTC.

The rearrangement uses TRBV4-1 and TRBJ2-2, with D maybe TRBD1 (6 bases). This CDR3 spans 17 amino acids. Trimming cost V 1 base and J 2 bases, with 14 bases left between them. The germline V gene has CDR1 MGHRA and CDR2 YSYEKL. The CDR3 here is CASSQVTGQRNTGELFF. The CDR3 region has the DNA TGCGCCAGCAGCCAAGTTACAGGACAGAGAAACACCGGGGAGCTGTTTTTT.

The chain couples TRBV28 to TRBJ2-5; D ambiguous. The V end was cut by 7 bases, the J end by 5 bases, with 17 bases between. Germline CDR1 MDHEN, CDR2 SYDVKM. This CDR3 comprises 14 residues. The CDR3 is CASTPSWFPETQYF. DNA of the CDR3: TGTGCCAGCACTCCCTCTTGGTTTCCCGAGACCCAGTACTTC. The full variable domain, with the rest looked up from reference TRBV28 and TRBJ2-5, is DVKVTQSSRYLVKRTGEKVFLECVQDMDHENMFWYRQDPGLGLRLIYFSYDVKMKEKGDIPEGYSVSREKKERFSLILESASTNQTSMYLCASTPSWFPETQYFGPGTRLLVL.

This chain links TRBV29-1 with TRBJ1-1; TRBD1 matches at 7 bases. V lost 5 bases and J lost 7; bases outside the gene matches: 22. From germline, CDR1 is SQVTM and CDR2 ANQGSEA. The CDR3 covers 17 residues. The CDR3 sequence is CSVSRQGGGGLHLEAFF. In DNA, the CDR3 is TGCAGCGTTTCAAGACAGGGAGGAGGTGGGCTCCACCTTGAAGCTTTCTTT.

J is TRBJ1-5 and V is TRBV5-6, with D tentatively TRBD1 (5 bases). The CDR3 extends over 15 amino acids. Germline V lookup: CDR1 SGHDT, CDR2 YYEEEE. Trimming took off 0 bases at V and 1 base at J, with 8 bases between the two ends. The CDR3 sequence: CASSLGEGSNQPQHF. The CDR3 bases are TGTGCCAGCAGCTTGGGGGAGGGGAGCAATCAGCCCCAGCATTTT.

The chain employs TRBV11-2 and TRBJ1-2; tentative D call: TRBD1 (6 bases). The CDR3 has 13 residues. Germline V gene lookup returns CDR1 SGHAT and CDR2 FQNNGV. V was cut by 4 bases and J by 6 bases, with 12 bases left in between. CDR3 protein: CASSSWTVDGYTF. CDR3 in DNA: TGTGCCAGCAGCTCGTGGACAGTTGATGGCTACACCTTC.

V and J are TRBV3-1 and TRBJ2-5; D gene unclear. The germline V gene encodes CDR1 LGHDT and CDR2 YNNKEL (reference sequence). This CDR3 region has 12 residues. Trimming shortened V by 5 bases and J by 0 bases, and 4 bases separated the two germline ends. The CDR3 sequence is CASSIYQETQYF. In DNA form, the CDR3 reads TGTGCCAGCAGCATATACCAAGAGACCCAGTACTTC.

This clonotype was counted a single time. The chain couples TRBV7-3 to TRBJ2-5; a weak D match, TRBD1 (7 bases). The germline V gene has CDR1 SGHTA and CDR2 FQGTGA. Trimming removed 5 bases from V and 2 bases from J, with 12 bases in between. The CDR3 covers 14 residues. The CDR3 nucleotides read TGTGCCAGCAGCCGACAGGGAGGTCAAGAGACCCAGTACTTC. This encodes CASSRQGGQETQYF.

J is TRBJ2-1 and V is TRBV15; D may be TRBD2 (6 bases). Germline CDR1 LNHNV, CDR2 YYDKDF (reference sequence). Trimming took off 4 bases at V and 7 bases at J, with 20 bases between the two ends. The CDR3 is made up of 16 amino acids. The CDR3 sequence is CATSTRLGLDWNEQFF. CDR3 nucleotides: TGTGCCACCAGCACCCGATTGGGACTCGACTGGAATGAGCAGTTCTTC.

V and J are TRBV3-1 and TRBJ2-3; no reliable D call. In germline, CDR1 is LGHDT, CDR2 YNNKEL (reference sequence). V gave up 4 bases and J gave up 1 base, with 6 bases separating them. CDR3 size: 13 residues. The CDR3 protein is CASSPLGTDTQYF. For the CDR3, the DNA is TGTGCCAGCAGCCCTCTGGGCACAGATACGCAGTATTTT.

A few counts support this clonotype. This chain connects TRBV5-1 to TRBJ2-7, with D perhaps matching TRBD2 (6 bases). CDR1 is SGHRS, CDR2 YFSETQ, per germline. The CDR3 is 13 residues long. Trimming removed 4 bases at V and 6 bases at J, with 14 bases between. CDR3 nucleotides: TGCGCCAGCAGCCCCGCTGGAGGGCGCGAGCAGTACTTC. Translation: CASSPAGGREQYF. Complete variable domain (other parts from reference TRBV5-1 and TRBJ2-7): KAGVTQTPRYLIKTRGQQVTLSCSPISGHRSVSWYQQTPGQGLQFLFEYFSETQRNKGNFPGRFSGRQFSNSRSEMNVSTLELGDSALYLCASSPAGGREQYFGPGTRLTVT.

The chain joins TRBV7-2 to TRBJ2-7; D call uncertain. V was trimmed by 5 bases and J by 6 bases, leaving 17 bases between them. This CDR3 is built from 14 residues. From germline, CDR1 is SGHTA and CDR2 FQGNSA. This chain's CDR3 is CASSPLVYVGEQYF. CDR3 nucleotides: TGTGCCAGCAGCCCACTGGTCTACGTAGGCGAGCAGTACTTC. Together with reference TRBV7-2 and TRBJ2-7, the CDR3 gives the full variable domain: GAGVSQSPSNKVTEKGKDVELRCDPISGHTALYWYRQSLGQGLEFLIYFQGNSAPDKSGLPSDRFSAERTGGSVSTLTIQRTQQEDSAVYLCASSPLVYVGEQYFGPGTRLTVT.

The chain carries TRBV11-2 and TRBJ2-1, with a possible D match to TRBD2 (6 bases). V gave up 5 bases and J gave up 6 bases, with 17 bases separating them. Germline V gene sequence: CDR1 SGHAT, CDR2 FQNNGV. The CDR3 is 15 amino acids. CDR3 in amino acids: CASSPKVAEPNEQFF. The CDR3 bases are TGTGCCAGCAGCCCGAAGGTAGCGGAGCCCAATGAGCAGTTCTTC.

The chain has TRBV30 and TRBJ1-4; D is undetermined. There are 15 residues in the CDR3. The V gene's germline CDR1 is GTSNPN and CDR2 SVGIG (reference sequence). The V gene lost 5 bases and the J gene lost 6 bases, with 19 bases spanning the gap. CDR3 protein: CAWGVPWTADEKLFF. The CDR3 region has the DNA TGTGCCTGGGGGGTCCCCTGGACGGCGGATGAAAAACTGTTTTTT.

The genes are TRBV4-3 and TRBJ2-1; TRBD1 agrees at 9 bases. The trim removed 5 bases at V and 6 bases at J, leaving 8 bases unmatched. The CDR3 totals 15 residues. Germline CDR1 and CDR2: LGHNA and YSLEER. The CDR3 here is CASSVRDRDINEQFF. The CDR3 DNA reads TGCGCCAGCAGCGTCCGGGACAGGGACATCAATGAGCAGTTCTTC.

CDR3 protein: CASSHGGGGSYNEQFF. The CDR3 nucleotides are TGTGCCAGCAGCCACGGGGGCGGGGGATCCTACAATGAGCAGTTCTTC. V is TRBV7-3 and J is TRBJ2-1; a weak D match, TRBD2 (7 bases). This CDR3 spans 16 amino acids. Trimming took 5 bases from V and 1 from J, leaving 15 bases between them. CDR1 is SGHTA and CDR2 is FQGTGA in the germline V gene.

This clonotype has a handful of counts. The chain employs TRBV7-2 and TRBJ1-4, with TRBD1 identical over 9 bases. Unmatched junction bases numbered 5, after V lost 5 bases and J lost 7 bases. CDR3 length: 14 residues. The germline gives CDR1 SGHTA, CDR2 FQGNSA. Here the CDR3 reads CASSRDRESEKLFF. CDR3 in DNA: TGTGCCAGCAGCCGGGACAGGGAGAGTGAAAAACTGTTTTTT.

This rearrangement joins TRBV5-4 to TRBJ2-1, with 11 bases matching TRBD2. Germline V gene lookup returns CDR1 SGHNT and CDR2 YYREEE (reference sequence). The length of the CDR3 is 15 residues. CDR3 coding DNA: TGTGTCATAGCGGGGGGGCCGATAACGTACAATGAGCAGTTCTTC. This encodes CVIAGGPITYNEQFF. Looking up the rest from reference TRBV5-4 and TRBJ2-1 gives the full variable domain: ETGVTQSPTHLIKTRGQQVTLRCSSQSGHNTVSWYQQALGQGPQFIFQYYREEENGRGNFPPRFSGLQFPNYSSELNVNALELDDSALYLCVIAGGPITYNEQFFGPGTRLTVL.

The J gene is TRBJ2-2, the V gene TRBV4-3; D assignment may be TRBD1 or TRBD2 (5 bases each). The ends were cut back, 0 bases at V and 8 bases at J, with 10 bases in the middle. The CDR3 is 14 amino acids. Germline values: CDR1 LGHNA, CDR2 YSLEER. The CDR3 nucleotides are TGCGCCAGCAGCCAAGAGGGACCGGCTGGGGAGCTGTTTTTT. This sequence encodes CASSQEGPAGELFF.

This chain uses TRBV6-1 with TRBJ1-2; D remains unclear. The CDR3 has 13 residues. Germline V gene sequence: CDR1 MNHNS, CDR2 SASEGT. V lost 1 base, J lost 5 bases, and 8 bases lay in between. CDR3 sequence reads: CASSEEGLYGYTF. The CDR3 DNA reads TGTGCCAGCAGTGAAGAAGGGTTATATGGCTACACCTTC.

The chain couples TRBV7-9 to TRBJ1-6, with D perhaps TRBD1 (5 bases). Germline V gives CDR1 SEHNR, CDR2 FQNEAQ (reference sequence). The CDR3 is 15 residues long. V gave up 0 bases and J gave up 9 bases, with 12 bases separating them. CDR3 DNA: TGTGCCAGCAGCTTAGCTCAGGGAGGCGGTTCACCCCTCCACTTT. Translating gives CASSLAQGGGSPLHF.